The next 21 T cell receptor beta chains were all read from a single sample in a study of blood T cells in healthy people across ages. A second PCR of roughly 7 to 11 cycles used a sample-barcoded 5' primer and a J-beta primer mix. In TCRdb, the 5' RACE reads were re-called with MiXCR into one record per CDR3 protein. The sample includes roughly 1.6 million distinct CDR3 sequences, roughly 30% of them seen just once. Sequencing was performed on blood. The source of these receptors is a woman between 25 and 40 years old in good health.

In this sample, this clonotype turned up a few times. The chain's CDR3 is CASSSGTGGFQPQHF. The CDR3 nucleotides are TGTGCCAGCAGCTCGGGGACAGGGGGATTTCAGCCCCAGCATTTT. V gene TRBV12-3 or TRBV12-4 combines with J gene TRBJ1-5, with 11 bases that match TRBD1. CDR3 size: 15 residues. J gave up 6 bases and V 6 bases, and 7 bases lay outside the gene matches.

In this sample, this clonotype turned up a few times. The CDR3 bases are TGCGCCAGCAGAGACCAGAACACTGAAGCTTTCTTT. Protein: CASRDQNTEAFF. V gene TRBV5-1 combines with J gene TRBJ1-1; D gene uncertain. The CDR3 loop spans 12 amino acids. V shed 5 bases and J shed 1 base, with 6 bases lying between them. Germline values: CDR1 SGHRS, CDR2 YFSETQ.

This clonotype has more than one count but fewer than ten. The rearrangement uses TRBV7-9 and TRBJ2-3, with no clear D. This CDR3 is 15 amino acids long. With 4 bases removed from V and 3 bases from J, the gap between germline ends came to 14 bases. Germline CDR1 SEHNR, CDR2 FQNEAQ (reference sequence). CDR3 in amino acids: CASSSGRATTDTQYF. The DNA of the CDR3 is TGTGCCAGCAGCTCCGGTAGGGCGACGACAGATACGCAGTATTTT. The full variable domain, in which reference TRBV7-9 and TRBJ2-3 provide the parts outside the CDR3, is DTGVSQNPRHKITKRGQNVTFRCDPISEHNRLYWYRQTLGQGPEFLTYFQNEAQLEKSRLLSDRFSAERPKGSFSTLEIQRTEQGDSAMYLCASSSGRATTDTQYFGPGTRLTVL.

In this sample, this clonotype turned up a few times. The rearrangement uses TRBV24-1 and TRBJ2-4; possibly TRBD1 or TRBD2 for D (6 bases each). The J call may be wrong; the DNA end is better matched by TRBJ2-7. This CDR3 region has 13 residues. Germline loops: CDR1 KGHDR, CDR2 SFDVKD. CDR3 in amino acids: CATPKGGNYEQYF. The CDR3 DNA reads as TGTGCCACCCCAAAGGGGGGAAACTACGAGCAGTACTTC.

This CDR3 reads CASSLVGRYNEQFF. The CDR3 bases are TGCGCCAGCAGCTTGGTAGGGCGTTACAATGAGCAGTTCTTC. The rearrangement joins TRBV5-1 to TRBJ2-1; D not certain. Germline CDR1 is SGHRS and CDR2 is YFSETQ. The V end was cut by 0 bases, the J end by 4 bases, with 8 bases between. There are 14 residues in the CDR3.

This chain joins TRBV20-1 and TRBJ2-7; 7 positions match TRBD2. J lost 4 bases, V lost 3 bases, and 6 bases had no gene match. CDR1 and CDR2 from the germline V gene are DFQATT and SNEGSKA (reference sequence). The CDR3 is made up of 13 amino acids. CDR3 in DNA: TGCAGTGCTAGTCAACTAGCGCCGTACGAGCAGTACTTC. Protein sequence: CSASQLAPYEQYF.

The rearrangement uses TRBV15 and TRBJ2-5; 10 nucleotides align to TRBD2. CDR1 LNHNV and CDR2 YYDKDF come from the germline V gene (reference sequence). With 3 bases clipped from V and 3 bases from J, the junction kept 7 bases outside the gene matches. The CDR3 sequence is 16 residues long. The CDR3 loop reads CATSREGSGGEETQYF. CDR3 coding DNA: TGTGCCACCAGCAGGGAAGGGAGCGGGGGGGAAGAGACCCAGTACTTC. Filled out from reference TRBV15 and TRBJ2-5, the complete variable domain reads DAMVIQNPRYQVTQFGKPVTLSCSQTLNHNVMYWYQQKSSQAPKLLFHYYDKDFNNEADTPDNFQSRRPNTSFCFLDIRSPGLGDTAMYLCATSREGSGGEETQYFGPGTRLLVL.

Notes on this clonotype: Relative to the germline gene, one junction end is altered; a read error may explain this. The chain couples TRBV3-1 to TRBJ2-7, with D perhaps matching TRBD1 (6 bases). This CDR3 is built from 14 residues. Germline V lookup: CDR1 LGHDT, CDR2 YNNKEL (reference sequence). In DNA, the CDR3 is TGTGCCAGCAGTATTCAGGGGAGCCCCTACGGGCAGTACTTC. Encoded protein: CASSIQGSPYGQYF.

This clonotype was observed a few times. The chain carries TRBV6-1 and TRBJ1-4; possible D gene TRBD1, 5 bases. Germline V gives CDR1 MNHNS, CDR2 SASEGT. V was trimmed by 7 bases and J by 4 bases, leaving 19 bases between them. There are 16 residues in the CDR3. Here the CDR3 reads CASITPTAGDNEKLFF. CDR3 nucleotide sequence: TGTGCCAGCATCACCCCCACGGCGGGGGATAATGAAAAACTGTTTTTT.

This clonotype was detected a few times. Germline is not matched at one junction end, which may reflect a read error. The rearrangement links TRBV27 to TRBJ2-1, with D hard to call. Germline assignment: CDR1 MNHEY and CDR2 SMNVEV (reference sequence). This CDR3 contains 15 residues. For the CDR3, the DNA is TGTGCCAGCAGTTTATTTGGTAGTCCCCTCAATGAGCGGTTCTTC. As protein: CASSLFGSPLNERFF.

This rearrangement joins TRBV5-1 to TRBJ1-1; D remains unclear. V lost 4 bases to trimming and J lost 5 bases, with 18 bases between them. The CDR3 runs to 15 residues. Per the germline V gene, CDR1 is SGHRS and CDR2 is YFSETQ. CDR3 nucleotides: TGCGCCAGCAGCCTGGATGGGGTTGGCGCAACTGAAGCTTTCTTT. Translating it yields CASSLDGVGATEAFF.

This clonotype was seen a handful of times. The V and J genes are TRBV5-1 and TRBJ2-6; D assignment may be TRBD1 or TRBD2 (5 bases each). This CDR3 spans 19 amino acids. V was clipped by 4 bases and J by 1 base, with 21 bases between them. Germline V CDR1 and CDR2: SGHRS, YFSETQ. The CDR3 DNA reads TGCGCCAGCAGCCCCCTCCCAGGGACCGTCCTTTCTGGGGCCAACGTCCTGACTTTC. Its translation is CASSPLPGTVLSGANVLTF. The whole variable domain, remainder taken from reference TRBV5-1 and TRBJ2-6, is KAGVTQTPRYLIKTRGQQVTLSCSPISGHRSVSWYQQTPGQGLQFLFEYFSETQRNKGNFPGRFSGRQFSNSRSEMNVSTLELGDSALYLCASSPLPGTVLSGANVLTFGAGSRLTVL.

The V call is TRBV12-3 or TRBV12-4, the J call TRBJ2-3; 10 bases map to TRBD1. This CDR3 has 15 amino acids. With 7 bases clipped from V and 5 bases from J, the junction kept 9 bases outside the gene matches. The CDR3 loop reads CASTNPRDRGDTQYF. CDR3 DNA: TGTGCCAGCACCAACCCACGGGACAGGGGAGATACGCAGTATTTT.

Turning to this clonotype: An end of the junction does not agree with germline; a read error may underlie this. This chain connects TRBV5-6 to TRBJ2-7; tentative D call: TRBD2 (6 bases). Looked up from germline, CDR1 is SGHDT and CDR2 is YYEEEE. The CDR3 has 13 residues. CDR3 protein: CAGSLASDYEQYF. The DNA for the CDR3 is TGTGCCGGCAGCTTGGCTAGCGACTACGAGCAGTACTTC.

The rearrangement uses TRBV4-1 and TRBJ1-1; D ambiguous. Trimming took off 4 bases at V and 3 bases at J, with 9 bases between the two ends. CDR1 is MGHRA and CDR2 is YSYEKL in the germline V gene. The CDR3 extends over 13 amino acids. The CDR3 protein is CASSLDQDTEAFF. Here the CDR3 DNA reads TGCGCCAGCAGCCTTGATCAGGACACTGAAGCTTTCTTT.

Written as DNA, the CDR3 is TGTGCCAGCAGCGTAGGTCCGGGGAAGCATGAGCAGTTCTTC. Encoded protein: CASSVGPGKHEQFF. The V gene is TRBV9, the J gene TRBJ2-1, with TRBD2 as a possible D gene (5 bases). V was trimmed by 0 bases and J by 8 bases, leaving 12 bases between them. The CDR3 is 14 amino acids. Germline V CDR1 and CDR2: SGDLS, YYNGEE.

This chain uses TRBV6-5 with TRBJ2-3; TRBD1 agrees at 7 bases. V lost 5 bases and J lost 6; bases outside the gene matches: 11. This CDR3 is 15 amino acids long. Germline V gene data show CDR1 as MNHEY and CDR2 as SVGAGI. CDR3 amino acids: CASSPSGQPHDTQYF. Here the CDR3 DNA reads TGTGCCAGCAGTCCGTCGGGACAGCCGCATGATACGCAGTATTTT.

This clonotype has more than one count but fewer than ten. In nucleotides, the CDR3 is TGTGCCATCAGTGGTCGGGAGTATGATACGCAGTATTTT. Its translation is CAISGREYDTQYF. The chain couples TRBV10-3 to TRBJ2-3; D might be TRBD2 (6 bases). This CDR3 has 13 residues. The V end was cut by 4 bases, the J end by 6 bases, with 11 bases between. CDR1 and CDR2 (germline): ENHRY, SYGVKD.

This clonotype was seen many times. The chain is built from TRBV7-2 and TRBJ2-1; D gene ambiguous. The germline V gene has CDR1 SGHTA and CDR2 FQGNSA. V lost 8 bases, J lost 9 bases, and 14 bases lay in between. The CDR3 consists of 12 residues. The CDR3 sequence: CASDRVYREQFF. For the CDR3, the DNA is TGTGCCAGCGATAGAGTGTATCGTGAGCAGTTCTTC.

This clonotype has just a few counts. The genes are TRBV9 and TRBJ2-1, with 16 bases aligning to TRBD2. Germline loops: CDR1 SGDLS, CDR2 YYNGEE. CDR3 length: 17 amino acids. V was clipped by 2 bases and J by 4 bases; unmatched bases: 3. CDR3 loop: CASSVGTSGRDYNEQFF. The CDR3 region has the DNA TGTGCCAGCAGCGTTGGGACTAGCGGGAGGGATTACAATGAGCAGTTCTTC.

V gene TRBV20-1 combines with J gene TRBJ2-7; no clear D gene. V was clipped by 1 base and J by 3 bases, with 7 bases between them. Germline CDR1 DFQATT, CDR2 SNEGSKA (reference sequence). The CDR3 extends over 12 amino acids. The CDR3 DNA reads TGCAGTGCTAGAGGAAATTTCTACGAGCAGTACTTC. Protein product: CSARGNFYEQYF.